Detailed here is one T cell receptor (beta chain). Its antigen remains unknown. This sample stems from a study of T cell repertoires in cytomegalovirus infection. Notes on the study in general: It was HLA-C-restricted CMV-specific TCR beta clonotypes that dominated the response ex vivo.

From germline, CDR1 is MNHEY and CDR2 SVGAGI. Trimming pared 5 bases from V and 3 bases from J, leaving 11 bases between. The CDR3 has 13 residues. Via MiXCR, TCRdb re-called the reads, giving one row per CDR3 protein. The sample lists roughly 230,000 distinct CDR3 sequences, over 15% seen once, with around half in the top ten. The sequence came from a human donor in good health (CMV status not recorded). Some clones in this sample may be carry-over from other donors' samples. Source material: CD8+ T cells from PBMCs. V usage is TRBV6-5 and J usage is TRBJ2-7; D not resolved. Written as DNA, the CDR3 is TGTGCCAGCAGTGCCCTTGGGGTCTACGAGCAGTACTTC. Translation gives CASSALGVYEQYF.